This TCR beta chain is drawn from a study of tumor-infiltrating lymphocytes in primary liver carcinoma. Germline DNA was also extracted, with blood RNA taken from unsorted whole blood. Reverse transcription of approximately 500 ng total RNA with a constant-region primer produced TCR beta cDNA. Libraries of TCR beta came from three nested multiplex PCR rounds with slightly modified ARM-PCR. TRBV1-TRBV30 forward primers paired with a C-beta reverse primer were used in the first two PCR rounds, which ran approximately 10 cycles each. Each CDR3 protein gets one entry after TCRdb re-called the multiplex PCR reads with MiXCR. The sample shows about 320,000 distinct CDR3 sequences, around three fifths of them seen only once. The CDR3 runs 14 residues. In germline, CDR1 is MNHEY, CDR2 SVGAGI. A remark on this clonotype: This clone may be a read error of a much larger clone one base away.

The material sequenced was peripheral blood. The source is a man aged 35 to 55 with primary liver carcinoma and hepatitis B virus infection. V and J are TRBV6-5 and TRBJ1-5; D gene ambiguous. The CDR3 DNA reads TGTGCCAGCAGTTACTCCGGGGTCCGGCAGCCCCATCATTTT. Its protein product is CASSYSGVRQPHHF.